This T cell receptor beta chain is drawn from a study of shared clonotypes between healthy human individuals. Caucasian adults living in Nashville, Tennessee, provided all samples. This CDR3 is 12 amino acids long. V shed 9 bases and J 4 bases; nucleotides not matched to a gene: 5. Per the germline V gene, CDR1 is MNHNS and CDR2 is SASEGT. Assay runs were performed at deep level. Replicate PCRs run on unsorted PBMC used 250 to 350 ng DNA, which was 30,000 or so T cell genomes. In the original processing: There were no quality scores in the junction-only immunoSEQ sequences, so filtering differed. The table came from immunoSEQ multiplex PCR; TCRdb's copy has only in-frame clones and leaves some out. V and J calls and clone size follow that table, whereas D and trimming were derived from the DNA. Of about 490,000 clones detected, approximately 81% appear once; the ten largest clones hold roughly 13%.

The V gene is TRBV6-1, the J gene TRBJ1-2; 7 nucleotides agree with TRBD1. This clonotype originated in a woman aged 40 to 55 in good health. Some clones in this sample may be carry-over from other donors' samples. The sequencing sample was made of PBMCs. DNA of the CDR3: TGTGCCAGTGACAGGGTTGGCTATGGCTACACCTTC. Amino acid sequence: CASDRVGYGYTF.